What follows are 21 T cell receptor beta chains derived from one specimen sequenced in a study of blood T cell repertoires in COVID-19. The table came from immunoSEQ multiplex PCR; TCRdb's copy has only in-frame clones and leaves some out. The data hold roughly 140,000 clones, with 84% observed a single time. The material sequenced was peripheral blood. The source is a human donor in a cohort sampled during active COVID-19.

For this clone: The sample has other DNA sequences that encode this CDR3 too. This sequence joins TRBV3-1 (or the pseudogene TRBV3-2) and TRBJ2-7; possibly TRBD1 for D (5 bases). The CDR3 is 12 amino acids. Germline V gene sequence: CDR1 LGHDT, CDR2 YNNKEL (reference sequence). V was trimmed by 1 base and J by 4 bases, leaving 5 bases between them. As DNA, the CDR3 is TGTGCCAGCAGCCAAGCAGGGTACGAGCAGTACTTC. As protein: CASSQAGYEQYF.

The count of this clone is one. This chain connects TRBV7-6 to TRBJ2-3, with a possible D match to TRBD1 (7 bases). CDR1 and CDR2 (germline): SGHVS, FNYEAQ. CDR3 length equals 18 residues. Trimming removed 1 base from V and 2 bases from J, with 19 bases in between. The CDR3 region is CASSLGKTGTFLTDTQYF. The CDR3 nucleotides read TGTGCCAGCAGCTTAGGGAAGACAGGGACTTTTCTCACAGATACGCAGTATTTT.

This clone occurred once. V and J are TRBV29-1 and TRBJ1-1, with D maybe TRBD1 (5 bases). The germline CDR1 and CDR2 sequences are SQVTM and ANQGSEA. The CDR3 has 13 residues. Between the trimmed V and J ends, which lost 3 bases and 5 bases, there was a span of 13 bases. The CDR3 protein is CSVEWQGGTEAFF. As DNA, the CDR3 is TGCAGCGTTGAGTGGCAGGGAGGGACTGAAGCTTTCTTT.

This clone was recorded only once. Written as DNA, the CDR3 is TGTGCCAGCAGCCCCCGGACAGGGAAAAAGGTCTCTGGAAACACCATATATTTT. Translated: CASSPRTGKKVSGNTIYF. This chain links TRBV13 with TRBJ1-3, with TRBD1 matching over 8 bases. The CDR3 contains 18 residues. J gave up 0 bases and V 5 bases, and 12 bases lay outside the gene matches. Germline V CDR1 and CDR2: PRHDT, FYEKMQ (reference sequence).

The rearrangement uses TRBV6-4 and TRBJ2-1; 8 nucleotides agree with TRBD2. Germline CDR1 MRHNA, CDR2 SNTAGT. The CDR3 covers 15 residues. The J segment lost 5 bases and the V segment lost 5 bases, leaving 8 bases of the junction unmatched. The DNA of the CDR3 is TGTGCCAGCAGTCCCAGCGGGGGACCCGACAATGAGCAGTTCTTC. Translated: CASSPSGGPDNEQFF.

This chain joins TRBV6-1 and TRBJ2-3; 11 nucleotides match TRBD2. The CDR3 totals 16 residues. Germline lookup yields CDR1 MNHNS and CDR2 SASEGT. J gave up 2 bases and V 2 bases, and 3 bases lay outside the gene matches. CDR3 DNA sequence: TGTGCCAGCAGTGAACTAGCGGGGGGCCTCACAGATACGCAGTATTTT. Translated: CASSELAGGLTDTQYF.

The V gene is TRBV7-9, the J gene TRBJ2-1; no reliable D call. Germline V gene sequence: CDR1 SEHNR, CDR2 FQNEAQ (reference sequence). V lost 1 base, J lost 6 bases, and 13 bases lay in between. CDR3 length equals 15 residues. The chain's CDR3 is CASSLDSHPANEQFF. In DNA form, the CDR3 reads TGTGCCAGCAGCTTAGATAGCCATCCCGCCAATGAGCAGTTCTTC.

V gene TRBV7-9 combines with J gene TRBJ2-4; D is unresolved. The germline gives CDR1 SEHNR, CDR2 FQNEAQ (reference sequence). This CDR3 is 13 amino acids long. V lost 8 bases to trimming and J lost 0 bases, with 8 bases between them. The DNA of the CDR3 is TGTGCCAGCGCGCTGCTAGCCAAAAACATTCAGTACTTC. Its translation: CASALLAKNIQYF. Using reference TRBV7-9 and TRBJ2-4 for the parts outside the CDR3, the full variable domain is DTGVSQNPRHKITKRGQNVTFRCDPISEHNRLYWYRQTLGQGPEFLTYFQNEAQLEKSRLLSDRFSAERPKGSFSTLEIQRTEQGDSAMYLCASALLAKNIQYFGAGTRLSVL.

The chain employs TRBV7-9 and TRBJ1-1; weak D call: TRBD1 (5 bases). CDR3 length equals 12 residues. Trimming removed 8 bases from V and 0 bases from J, with 7 bases in between. Germline V gene sequence: CDR1 SEHNR, CDR2 FQNEAQ (reference sequence). CDR3 bases: TGTGCCAGCGCAGGGTTGAACACTGAAGCTTTCTTT. This codes for CASAGLNTEAFF.

This clone occurred once. The genes are TRBV15 and TRBJ2-3; the match to TRBD2 covers 8 bases. Germline-derived CDR1 and CDR2 are LNHNV and YYDKDF (reference sequence). There are 16 residues in the CDR3. V was pared by 3 bases and J by 6 bases, with 11 bases of the junction left unmatched. The CDR3 reads CATSSLERGIPDTQYF. CDR3 nucleotides: TGTGCCACCAGCAGTTTGGAGCGGGGGATTCCCGATACGCAGTATTTT.

This clone was observed a few times. The chain is built from TRBV20-1 and TRBJ1-5; D possibly corresponds to TRBD1 (5 bases). The germline gives CDR1 DFQATT, CDR2 SNEGSKA (reference sequence). This CDR3 is 10 amino acids long. Trimming took 6 bases from V and 6 from J, leaving 6 bases between them. CDR3 sequence (DNA): TGCAGTGCCCAGGGTCAGCCCCAGCATTTT. Translated: CSAQGQPQHF.

The chain recombines TRBV19 with TRBJ2-7; 9 bases are shared with TRBD1. Germline CDR1 and CDR2: LNHDA and SQIVND (reference sequence). The CDR3 has 14 amino acids. The trim removed 9 bases at V and 3 bases at J, leaving 9 bases unmatched. CDR3 coding DNA: TGTGCCAGCACGCCTGGGACAGGGCACTACGAGCAGTACTTC. Protein sequence: CASTPGTGHYEQYF.

The chain is built from TRBV5-4 and TRBJ2-2; 11 bases agree with TRBD1. The CDR3 runs 16 residues. With 4 bases clipped from V and 6 bases from J, the junction kept 8 bases outside the gene matches. Germline V gene lookup returns CDR1 SGHNT and CDR2 YYREEE (reference sequence). The CDR3 is CASSDRTGGDSGELFF. The CDR3, as DNA: TGTGCCAGCAGCGATCGGACAGGGGGCGATTCCGGGGAGCTGTTTTTT.

This chain links TRBV19 with TRBJ1-6; D is perhaps TRBD1 (6 bases). Per germline, CDR1 LNHDA and CDR2 SQIVND (reference sequence). The CDR3 runs to 14 residues. The V gene lost 7 bases and the J gene lost 0 bases, with 7 bases spanning the gap. CDR3 DNA: TGTGCCAGTATGGACAGCTCCTATAATTCACCCCTCCACTTT. Amino acids: CASMDSSYNSPLHF.

In this sample, this clone turned up a few times. The J gene is TRBJ1-3, the V gene TRBV6-5; D is uncertain. Trimming took 8 bases from V and 0 from J, leaving 8 bases between them. The V gene's germline CDR1 is MNHEY and CDR2 SVGAGI. The CDR3 contains 13 residues. For the CDR3, the DNA is TGTGCCAGCGAGCTATACTCTGGAAACACCATATATTTT. Protein sequence: CASELYSGNTIYF.

Turning to this clone: It is unclear where the CDR3 begins or ends on the DNA, so no DNA is shown, and the CDR3 is as TCRdb lists it. This chain connects TRBV6-5 to TRBJ2-7; the DNA was not used to check the table's D call, TRBD1. From its first to its last residue, the CDR3 has 15 amino acids. The germline V gene has CDR1 MNHEY and CDR2 SVGAGI. The CDR3 is CASSTSTGNSYEQYF.

In its sample, this clone was seen a few times. The V gene is TRBV27, the J gene TRBJ2-7, with D possibly matching TRBD1 (6 bases). CDR3 length: 14 residues. V shed 2 bases and J shed 3 bases, with 11 bases lying between them. The germline CDR1 and CDR2 sequences are MNHEY and SMNVEV (reference sequence). The CDR3 reads CASSLITGNYEQYF. Here the CDR3 DNA reads TGTGCCAGCAGTTTAATCACAGGGAACTACGAGCAGTACTTC.

A remark on this clone: Other DNA sequences in this sample translate to the same CDR3. This chain uses TRBV3-1 (or the pseudogene TRBV3-2) with TRBJ2-7; maybe TRBD1 (6 bases). CDR3 length equals 13 residues. Germline-derived CDR1 and CDR2 are LGHDT and YNNKEL (reference sequence). V gave up 0 bases and J gave up 4 bases, with 7 bases separating them. The CDR3 is CASSQEGGYEQYF. The CDR3 coding sequence is TGTGCCAGCAGCCAAGAAGGGGGTTACGAGCAGTACTTC.

V usage is TRBV7-8 and J usage is TRBJ2-7; 7 bases agree with TRBD1. Germline loops: CDR1 SGHVS, CDR2 FQNEAQ. The ends lost 5 bases at V and 2 bases at J; junction bases unmatched: 9. This CDR3 region has 15 residues. CDR3 sequence (DNA): TGTGCCAGCAGCGTTGACAGGGTGGGGACCTACGAGCAGTACTTC. Protein product: CASSVDRVGTYEQYF. The full variable domain, its missing parts supplied by reference TRBV7-8 and TRBJ2-7, is GAGVSQSPRYKVAKRGQDVALRCDPISGHVSLFWYQQALGQGPEFLTYFQNEAQLDKSGLPSDRFFAERPEGSVSTLKIQRTQQEDSAVYLCASSVDRVGTYEQYFGPGTRLTVT.

This sequence joins TRBV9 and TRBJ2-7, with 8 bases lining up with TRBD1. V gave up 0 bases and J gave up 6 bases; unmatched junction bases: 8. Germline CDR1 SGDLS, CDR2 YYNGEE. CDR3 size: 15 residues. The CDR3 here is CASSVDGTGSFEQYF. The DNA of the CDR3 is TGTGCCAGCAGCGTAGATGGGACAGGCAGTTTCGAGCAGTACTTC.

This chain uses TRBV14 with TRBJ1-5, with a tentative D call TRBD1 (5 bases). The germline V gene has CDR1 SGHDN and CDR2 FVKESK. The CDR3 is 15 amino acids. The V gene lost 4 bases and the J gene lost 5 bases, with 15 bases spanning the gap. The CDR3 loop is CASSPRGRGDQPQHF. The DNA for the CDR3 is TGTGCCAGCAGCCCCCGGGGGAGGGGAGATCAGCCCCAGCATTTT.